This T cell receptor (beta chain) was retrieved from a study of T cells in Graves' hyperthyroidism and ophthalmopathy. Germline V gene lookup returns CDR1 MDHEN and CDR2 SYDVKM. The CDR3 has 14 amino acids. Trimming at V came to 6 bases and at J to 7 bases, leaving 9 bases not matched to a gene. Patients showing uncontrolled infection, other autoimmune disease, pregnancy or lactation were ineligible. From RNA transcripts, TCR beta CDR3 regions were amplified. HTBI primers were the set used in a first-round RT-PCR of the TCR CDR3. TCRdb processed the multiplex PCR reads anew with MiXCR; each CDR3 protein has one entry. Of 700,000 or so distinct CDR3 sequences listed, less than 20% are singletons. Findings and limits, study-wide: Also found in blood were most expanded thyroid clonotypes above 0.001.

This clonotype was recorded at least ten times. Its antigen is unknown. Material: blood. The origin of this receptor is a man aged 18 to 29 with Graves' hyperthyroidism. V gene TRBV28 combines with J gene TRBJ1-2; 9 bases align to TRBD1. CDR3: CASRSGQGETGYTF. Here the CDR3 DNA reads TGTGCCAGCAGATCGGGACAGGGTGAAACTGGCTACACCTTC.